Each of the 5 T cell receptor beta chains below was sequenced from the same sample in a study of cytomegalovirus exposure and HLA in healthy donors. Researchers ran the PCR with 60 Vbeta and 13 Jbeta primers. The data were produced by immunoSEQ multiplex PCR, yet TCRdb's version contains in-frame clones alone and is incomplete. The sample carries 150,000 to 200,000 clones, roughly 79% recorded once. The source material was PBMCs. The receptors here all came from a man under 40 in good health and CMV-seronegative.

This clone came up a few times. The V and J genes are TRBV5-1 and TRBJ1-3; tentative D call: TRBD1 (5 bases). The length of the CDR3 is 17 residues. Germline V gene data show CDR1 as SGHRS and CDR2 as YFSETQ. V gave up 0 bases and J gave up 1 base, with 14 bases separating them. CDR3 coding DNA: TGCGCCAGCAGCTTGGAATTTGTGGGGCTATCTGGAAACACCATATATTTT. As protein: CASSLEFVGLSGNTIYF.

The CDR3 region is CASSIDGQVTREQFF. In DNA, the CDR3 is TGTGCCAGTAGTATAGATGGACAGGTAACGCGTGAGCAGTTCTTC. The chain combines TRBV19 with TRBJ2-1; 7 bases match TRBD1. Germline V gives CDR1 LNHDA, CDR2 SQIVND (reference sequence). Trimming took 0 bases from V and 9 from J; bases not matched to a gene: 8. The CDR3 length is 15 residues.

J is TRBJ2-2 and V is TRBV6-1; 12 bases fit TRBD2. The germline V gene encodes CDR1 MNHNS and CDR2 SASEGT. This CDR3 spans 15 amino acids. Losses at the gene ends were 10 bases for V and 7 bases for J; bases not matched to a gene: 10. The CDR3 reads CATIPLLAGGGELFF. CDR3 coding DNA: TGTGCCACCATTCCACTACTAGCGGGGGGCGGGGAGCTGTTTTTT.

CDR3 sequence (DNA): TGTGCCAGCAGCTCTCCGGCCCAGGGGGCGACTAATGAAAAACTGTTTTTT. This gives the protein CASSSPAQGATNEKLFF. The chain has TRBV11-2 and TRBJ1-4; 8 bases agree with TRBD1. This CDR3 has 17 amino acids. From germline, CDR1 is SGHAT and CDR2 FQNNGV. Trimming took 4 bases from V and 2 from J; bases not matched to a gene: 9. The complete variable domain, with remaining parts taken from reference TRBV11-2 and TRBJ1-4, reads EAGVAQSPRYKIIEKRQSVAFWCNPISGHATLYWYQQILGQGPKLLIQFQNNGVVDDSQLPKDRFSAERLKGVDSTLKIQPAKLEDSAVYLCASSSPAQGATNEKLFFGSGTQLSVL.

The genes are TRBV28 and TRBJ2-7; TRBD1 agrees at 8 bases. Germline trimming cut 3 bases from V and 3 bases from J; bases unmatched to any gene: 7. CDR1 MDHEN and CDR2 SYDVKM come from the germline V gene. The CDR3 runs 15 residues. CDR3 region: CASSFAIGQGYEQYF. The CDR3 bases are TGTGCCAGCAGTTTTGCGATTGGACAGGGCTACGAGCAGTACTTC.